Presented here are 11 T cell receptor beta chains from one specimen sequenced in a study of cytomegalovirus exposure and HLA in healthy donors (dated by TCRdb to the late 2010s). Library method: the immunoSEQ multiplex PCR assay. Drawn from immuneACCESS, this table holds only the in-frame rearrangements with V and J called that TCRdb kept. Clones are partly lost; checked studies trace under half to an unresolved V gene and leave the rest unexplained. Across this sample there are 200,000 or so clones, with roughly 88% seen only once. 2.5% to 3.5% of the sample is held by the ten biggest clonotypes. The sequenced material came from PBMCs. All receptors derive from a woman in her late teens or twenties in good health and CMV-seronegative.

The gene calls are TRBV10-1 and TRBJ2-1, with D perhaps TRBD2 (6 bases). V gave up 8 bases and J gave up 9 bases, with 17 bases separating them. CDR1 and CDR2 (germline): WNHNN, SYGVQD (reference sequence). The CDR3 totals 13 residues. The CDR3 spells CASAGLAEGEQFF. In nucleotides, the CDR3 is TGCGCCAGCGCGGGACTCGCCGAGGGTGAGCAGTTCTTC.

CDR3: CASRQEGLGEAFF. In DNA, the CDR3 is TGTGCCAGCAGGCAGGAAGGCTTAGGTGAAGCTTTCTTT. The rearrangement uses TRBV2 and TRBJ1-1; D remains unclear. CDR1 SNHLY and CDR2 FYNNEI come from the germline V gene. The CDR3 is 13 amino acids. With 6 bases removed from V and 7 bases from J, the gap between germline ends came to 15 bases.

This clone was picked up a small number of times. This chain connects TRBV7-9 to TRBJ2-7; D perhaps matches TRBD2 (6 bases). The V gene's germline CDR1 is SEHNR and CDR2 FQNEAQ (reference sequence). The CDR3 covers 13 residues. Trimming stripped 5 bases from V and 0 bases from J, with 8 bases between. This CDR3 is CASSPGDSYEQYF. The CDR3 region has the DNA TGTGCCAGCAGCCCGGGGGACTCCTACGAGCAGTACTTC.

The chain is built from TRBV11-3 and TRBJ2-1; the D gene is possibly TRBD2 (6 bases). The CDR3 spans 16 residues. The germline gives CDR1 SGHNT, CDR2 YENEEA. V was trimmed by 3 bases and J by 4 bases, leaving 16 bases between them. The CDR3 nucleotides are TGTGCCAGCAGCTTCGGGGGTGGGACCTTGTACAATGAGCAGTTCTTC. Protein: CASSFGGGTLYNEQFF.

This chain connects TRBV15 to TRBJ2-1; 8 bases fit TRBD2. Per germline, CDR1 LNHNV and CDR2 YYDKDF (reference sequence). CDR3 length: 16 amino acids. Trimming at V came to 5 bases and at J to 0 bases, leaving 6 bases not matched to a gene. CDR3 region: CATSSSGFFSYNEQFF. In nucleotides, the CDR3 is TGTGCCACCAGCTCTAGCGGGTTCTTCTCCTACAATGAGCAGTTCTTC.

The CDR3, as DNA: TGTGCCAGCAGCAATCTCCCAAGCTCACGGCAGTTCTTC. This gives the protein CASSNLPSSRQFF. This rearrangement joins TRBV7-3 to TRBJ2-1; D remains unclear. The V end was cut by 5 bases, the J end by 12 bases, with 17 bases between. Per the germline V gene, CDR1 is SGHTA and CDR2 is FQGTGA. The length of the CDR3 is 13 residues.

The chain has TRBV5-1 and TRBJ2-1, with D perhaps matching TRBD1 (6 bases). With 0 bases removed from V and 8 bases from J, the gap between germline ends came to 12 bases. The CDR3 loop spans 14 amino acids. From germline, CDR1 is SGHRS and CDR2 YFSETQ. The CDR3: CASSLAGDLDEQFF. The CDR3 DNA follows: TGCGCCAGCAGCTTGGCAGGGGATCTGGATGAGCAGTTCTTC.

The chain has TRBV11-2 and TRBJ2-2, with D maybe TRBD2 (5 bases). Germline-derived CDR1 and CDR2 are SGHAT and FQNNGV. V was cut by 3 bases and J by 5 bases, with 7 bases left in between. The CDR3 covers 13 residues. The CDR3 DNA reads TGTGCCAGCAGCTTGAGGGAAACCGGGGAGCTGTTTTTT. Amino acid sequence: CASSLRETGELFF.

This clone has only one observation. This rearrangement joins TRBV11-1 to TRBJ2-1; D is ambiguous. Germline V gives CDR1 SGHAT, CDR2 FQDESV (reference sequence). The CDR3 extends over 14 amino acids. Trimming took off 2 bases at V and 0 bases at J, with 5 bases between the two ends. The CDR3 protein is CASSLTSSYNEQFF. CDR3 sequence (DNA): TGTGCCAGCAGCTTAACGAGCTCCTACAATGAGCAGTTCTTC.

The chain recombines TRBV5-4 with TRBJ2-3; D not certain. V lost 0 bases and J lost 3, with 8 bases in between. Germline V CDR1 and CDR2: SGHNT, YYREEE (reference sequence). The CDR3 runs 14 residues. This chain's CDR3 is CASSLDRWTDTQYF. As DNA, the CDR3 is TGTGCCAGCAGCTTGGACAGATGGACAGATACGCAGTATTTT.

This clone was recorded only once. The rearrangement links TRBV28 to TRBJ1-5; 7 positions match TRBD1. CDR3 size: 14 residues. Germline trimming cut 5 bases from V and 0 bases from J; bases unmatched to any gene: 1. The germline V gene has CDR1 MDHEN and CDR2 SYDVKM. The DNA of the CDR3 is TGTGCCAGCAGTCGACAGGGTAGCAATCAGCCCCAGCATTTT. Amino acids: CASSRQGSNQPQHF. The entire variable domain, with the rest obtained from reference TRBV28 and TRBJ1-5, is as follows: DVKVTQSSRYLVKRTGEKVFLECVQDMDHENMFWYRQDPGLGLRLIYFSYDVKMKEKGDIPEGYSVSREKKERFSLILESASTNQTSMYLCASSRQGSNQPQHFGDGTRLSIL.